This T cell receptor (beta chain) was observed in a study of blood T cell repertoires in COVID-19. Across the whole study: The United States, Italy and Spain provided the acute and convalescent COVID-19 samples. T cells, B-cell-depleted T cells, or PBMCs provided the cDNA or gDNA that served as material.

In the source study's methods: Cell counts per sample came from amplifying reference gene primers. Using immunoSEQ multiplex PCR, the repertoire was profiled, and TCRdb retains in-frame clones only, with some absent. V, J and clone size were drawn from that table, and D and trimming were deduced from the DNA. The sample consists of about 89,000 clones, less than 85% of them appearing once. V dropped 7 bases and J dropped 1 base, with 13 bases sitting between them. This CDR3 is 14 amino acids long. The V gene's germline CDR1 is SGHTA and CDR2 FQGNSA. Input material: peripheral blood. The TCR was taken from a woman aged 80 or over with acute or convalescent COVID-19. The chain carries TRBV7-2 and TRBJ1-1; TRBD1 might be the D (5 bases). CDR3 DNA sequence: TGTGCCAGCACCCTCGGGGGAGGGAACACTGAAGCTTTCTTT. Its translation is CASTLGGGNTEAFF.